This TCR beta chain was recovered during a study of blood T cell repertoires in COVID-19. Background on the study: Samples of COVID-19 (acute and convalescent) were obtained from the United States, Italy and Spain. PBMCs, B-cell-depleted T cells, or T cells were the source of the cDNA or gDNA that made up the material.

Authors' analysis steps: Cell counts per sample came from amplifying reference gene primers. The data were produced by immunoSEQ multiplex PCR, yet TCRdb's version contains in-frame clones alone and is incomplete. That table supplies the V and J calls and clone size; D and trimming were determined from the DNA. This table has about 150,000 clones, 80% to 90% appearing once. Trimming shortened V by 6 bases and J by 0 bases, and 17 bases separated the two germline ends. CDR3 length equals 16 residues. Germline CDR1 and CDR2: MNHEY and SVGEGT. This TCR was recovered from a woman in her forties with acute or convalescent COVID-19. Sequencing used peripheral blood. The V gene is TRBV6-2 or TRBV6-3, the J gene TRBJ1-2, with D perhaps matching TRBD1 (6 bases). CDR3: CASSPDDRRANYGYTF. The CDR3 DNA is TGTGCCAGCAGCCCTGACGACAGGAGAGCTAACTATGGCTACACCTTC.